The source of this T cell receptor beta chain is a study of blood T cell repertoires in COVID-19. Study summary: Samples taken during acute and convalescent COVID-19 were collected in the United States, Italy and Spain. Nucleic acid was either cDNA or gDNA, and it came from T cells, B-cell-depleted T cells, or PBMCs.

The CDR3 runs to 13 residues. The V segment lost 3 bases and the J segment 8 bases; nucleotides outside the gene matches: 6. Per germline, CDR1 MNHEY and CDR2 SVGAGI. The table lists this clone with a few counts. Per the original data handling: Estimates of nucleated cell counts were drawn from the amplification of reference gene primers. The protocol was immunoSEQ multiplex PCR, while the TCRdb copy is restricted to in-frame clones and leaves out a portion. That table is the source of V, J and clone size, and D and trimming were worked out from the DNA. The sample yields fewer than 200,000 clones, approximately 86% seen once.

This TCR was sampled from a man in his sixties who had recovered from COVID-19. V usage is TRBV6-5 and J usage is TRBJ1-2; 7 nucleotides agree with TRBD1. The sequenced material came from peripheral blood. Here the CDR3 reads CASSYWQGEGYTF. DNA for the CDR3: TGTGCCAGCAGTTATTGGCAGGGGGAGGGCTACACCTTC.